Each of the 15 T cell receptor beta chains below was sequenced from the same sample in a study of control samples from healthy donors and cancer patients. Assay: immunoSEQ multiplex PCR; the TCRdb copy retains only in-frame clones and omits some. The sample includes roughly 170,000 clones, around 90% of them seen just once. The sequenced sample was blood. The source of these receptors is a woman in her twenties or thirties in good health.

V gene TRBV4-1 combines with J gene TRBJ1-6; 9 bases agree with TRBD1. CDR3 length: 16 amino acids. The germline gives CDR1 MGHRA, CDR2 YSYEKL. J lost 7 bases, V lost 4 bases, and 8 bases had no gene match. The CDR3 protein is CASSPLGQGRNSPLHF. The CDR3 DNA sequence: TGCGCCAGCAGCCCCCTCGGACAGGGGCGGAATTCACCCCTCCACTTT.

This clone was seen a single time. The chain combines TRBV6-2 or TRBV6-3 with TRBJ2-1; D remains unclear. This CDR3 has 14 amino acids. Trimming left V 0 bases short and J 8 bases short, with 11 bases between. Germline loops: CDR1 MNHEY, CDR2 SVGEGT. CDR3 region: CASSYSQTYHEQFF. The CDR3 DNA follows: TGTGCCAGCAGTTACTCGCAGACATATCATGAGCAGTTCTTC.

This chain connects TRBV18 to TRBJ1-1; 8 bases fit TRBD1. V was clipped by 3 bases and J by 4 bases; unmatched bases: 1. This CDR3 is 13 amino acids long. Germline V lookup: CDR1 KGHSH, CDR2 LQKENI. CDR3 protein: CASSPDRVTEAFF. The CDR3 DNA reads TGTGCCAGCTCACCGGACAGGGTCACTGAAGCTTTCTTT.

The chain combines TRBV27 with TRBJ2-3; D not resolved. Germline loops: CDR1 MNHEY, CDR2 SMNVEV (reference sequence). V lost 7 bases, J lost 7 bases, and 9 bases lay in between. The CDR3 loop spans 11 amino acids. The CDR3 here is CASTDGYTQYF. The CDR3 nucleotides are TGTGCCAGCACGGACGGATATACGCAGTATTTT.

The rearrangement joins TRBV18 to TRBJ2-3; D unclear. The CDR3 runs 16 residues. Germline V gives CDR1 KGHSH, CDR2 LQKENI. The ends were cut back, 2 bases at V and 0 bases at J, with 12 bases in the middle. CDR3 in amino acids: CASSPDSAASTDTQYF. Here the CDR3 DNA reads TGTGCCAGCTCACCAGACTCGGCGGCTAGCACAGATACGCAGTATTTT.

J is TRBJ1-2 and V is TRBV19, with a tentative D call TRBD1 (6 bases). CDR3 length: 13 residues. V was trimmed by 8 bases and J by 4 bases, leaving 14 bases between them. In germline, CDR1 is LNHDA, CDR2 SQIVND (reference sequence). This CDR3 is CASDSLQGYGYTF. For the CDR3, the DNA is TGTGCCAGTGATTCGCTACAGGGCTATGGCTACACCTTC.

Comment on this clone: The CDR3 end shows no conserved phenylalanine or tryptophan, and so a read error is likely. The DNA is left out, because the CDR3 cannot be placed on it with certainty; the CDR3 is given as TCRdb lists it. The rearrangement links TRBV7-9 to TRBJ2-7. A total of 13 residues make up the CDR3, ends included. The V gene's germline CDR1 is SEHNR and CDR2 FQNEAQ (reference sequence). CDR3 in amino acids: CASSSSLEELPAA.

The rearrangement links TRBV11-1 to TRBJ2-3; TRBD2 matches 9 bases. J was trimmed by 5 bases and V by 1 base; bases with no gene match: 1. Germline V gene lookup returns CDR1 SGHAT and CDR2 FQDESV (reference sequence). The CDR3 length is 14 residues. As DNA, the CDR3 is TGTGCCAGCAGCTTAGAGCGGGGGGTAGATACGCAGTATTTT. Translating gives CASSLERGVDTQYF.

This chain links TRBV9 with TRBJ2-3; D remains ambiguous. This CDR3 is 14 amino acids long. CDR1 and CDR2 from the germline V gene are SGDLS and YYNGEE. The V end lost 0 bases, the J end lost 5 bases, and 10 bases lay between the germline ends. CDR3 in amino acids: CASSVAPARDTQYF. CDR3 DNA sequence: TGTGCCAGCAGCGTAGCTCCAGCTAGAGATACGCAGTATTTT.

V is TRBV3-1 (or the pseudogene TRBV3-2) and J is TRBJ1-1; D is uncertain. Germline V gene lookup returns CDR1 LGHDT and CDR2 YNNKEL (reference sequence). The CDR3 extends over 16 amino acids. Trimming left V 0 bases short and J 5 bases short, with 16 bases between. CDR3 sequence (DNA): TGTGCCAGCAGCCAAGAAGGAGGCCTCCCTGGGACTGAAGCTTTCTTT. It specifies CASSQEGGLPGTEAFF.

This rearrangement joins TRBV7-9 to TRBJ2-1; weak D call: TRBD2 (6 bases). The germline V gene encodes CDR1 SEHNR and CDR2 FQNEAQ (reference sequence). V lost 5 bases and J lost 0, with 14 bases in between. CDR3 length: 16 residues. CDR3 amino acids: CASSIRRESSYNEQFF. DNA for the CDR3: TGTGCCAGCAGCATCCGGAGGGAAAGCTCCTACAATGAGCAGTTCTTC.

The chain is built from TRBV3-1 (or the pseudogene TRBV3-2) and TRBJ2-5, with 7 nucleotides matching TRBD1. Germline trimming cut 4 bases from V and 7 bases from J; bases unmatched to any gene: 3. In germline, CDR1 is LGHDT, CDR2 YNNKEL (reference sequence). This CDR3 is built from 12 residues. In nucleotides, the CDR3 is TGTGCCAGCAGCCGGTCAGGGGGGACCCAGTACTTC. Encoded protein: CASSRSGGTQYF.

This clone appeared once. V and J are TRBV6-2 or TRBV6-3 and TRBJ2-5; 9 bases align to TRBD2. Germline trimming cut 5 bases from V and 1 base from J; bases unmatched to any gene: 5. Germline CDR1 is MNHEY and CDR2 is SVGEGT. CDR3 size: 15 residues. The CDR3 loop reads CASSIAGAGQETQYF. CDR3 coding DNA: TGTGCCAGCAGTATAGCGGGAGCGGGCCAAGAGACCCAGTACTTC.

The rearrangement uses TRBV4-1 and TRBJ2-5; D is unclear. V shed 0 bases and J shed 2 bases, with 13 bases lying between them. The CDR3 length is 16 residues. Germline V gives CDR1 MGHRA, CDR2 YSYEKL. The CDR3 loop reads CASSQDRPGRQETQYF. CDR3 nucleotides: TGCGCCAGCAGCCAAGATCGCCCGGGCAGACAAGAGACCCAGTACTTC.

At least ten counts were recorded for this clone. The chain joins TRBV11-3 to TRBJ2-2; D gene uncertain. V was clipped by 5 bases and J by 0 bases, with 7 bases between them. The CDR3 spans 14 residues. Germline CDR1 SGHNT, CDR2 YENEEA. The CDR3 region is CASSKGANTGELFF. DNA of the CDR3: TGTGCCAGCAGCAAAGGAGCGAACACCGGGGAGCTGTTTTTT.